This TCR beta chain was sequenced during a study of cytomegalovirus exposure and HLA in healthy donors. This PCR relied on a set of 60 Vbeta primers and 13 Jbeta primers. Produced via immunoSEQ multiplex PCR; TCRdb's table is partial and in-frame only. The sample holds approximately 120,000 clones, about three quarters seen once. Overall study results and limits: The likely explanation for a cluster of highly shared sequence variants was sequencing artifact.

Points on this clone: Its antigen is not identified.

CDR1 is SQVTM, CDR2 ANQGSEA, per germline. The CDR3 loop spans 14 amino acids. Trimming took 8 bases from V and 1 from J; bases not matched to a gene: 9. Material: PBMCs. V gene TRBV29-1 combines with J gene TRBJ2-3; 7 bases match TRBD1. The sequence came from a female donor in good health and CMV-seronegative. CDR3 loop: CSTRQGLGTDTQYF. For the CDR3, the DNA is TGCAGCACCCGACAGGGTTTGGGCACAGATACGCAGTATTTT.